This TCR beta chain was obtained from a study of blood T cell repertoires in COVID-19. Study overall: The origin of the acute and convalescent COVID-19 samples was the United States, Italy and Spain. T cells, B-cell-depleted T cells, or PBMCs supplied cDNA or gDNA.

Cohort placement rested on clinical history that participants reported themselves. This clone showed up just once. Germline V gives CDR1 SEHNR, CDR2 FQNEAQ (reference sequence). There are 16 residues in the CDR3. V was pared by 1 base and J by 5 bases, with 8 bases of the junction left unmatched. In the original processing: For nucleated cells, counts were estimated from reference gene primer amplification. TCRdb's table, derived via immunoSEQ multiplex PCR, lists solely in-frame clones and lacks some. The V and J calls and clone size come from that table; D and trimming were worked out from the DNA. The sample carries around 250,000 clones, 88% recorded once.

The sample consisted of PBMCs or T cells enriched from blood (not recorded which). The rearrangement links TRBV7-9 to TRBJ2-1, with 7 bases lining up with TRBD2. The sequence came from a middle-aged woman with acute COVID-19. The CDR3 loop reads CASSLGSAGWDNEQFF. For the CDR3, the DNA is TGTGCCAGCAGCTTAGGGTCAGCGGGGTGGGACAATGAGCAGTTCTTC.